These T cell receptor beta chains were read from a single sample in a study of blood T cell repertoires in COVID-19. Sequencing was performed with immunoSEQ multiplex PCR; in TCRdb, only in-frame clones are kept and a portion is missing. Of approximately 35,000 clones listed, 90% are singletons. Sequencing input: peripheral blood. The receptors stem from a human donor in a cohort sampled during active COVID-19. Each CDR3 is given with its conserved first and last residue. Fields, in order: V gene, D gene, J gene, clone size, CDR3 DNA, CDR3 protein. D genes are given only for firm matches. The size of a clone is reported for some rows only, either as once, few or many, or as a class for expanded clones.

>TRBV5-4|TRBD1|TRBJ1-5|few
TGTGCCAGCAGCTCAGGACAGGGGGCAACCAATCAGCCCCAGCATTTT
CASSSGQGATNQPQHF
>TRBV9|TRBD2|TRBJ2-1|-
TGTGCCAGCAGCGTAGCGGGAGGGCTCTACAATGAGCAGTTCTTC
CASSVAGGLYNEQFF
>TRBV19|-|TRBJ1-1|-
TGTGCCAGTAGTATATCTCGGGGGAACACTGAAGCTTTCTTT
CASSISRGNTEAFF
>TRBV9|-|TRBJ2-7|-
TGTGCCAGCAGCAGTTTGGAGGGGGCGACGCTGACCCACGAGCAGTACTTC
CASSSLEGATLTHEQYF
>TRBV28|-|TRBJ1-2|once
TGTGCCAGCAGTCCCCCAAGTGGGGAGGGTCGTGGCTACACCTTC
CASSPPSGEGRGYTF
>TRBV9|TRBD1|TRBJ1-4|once
TGTGCCAGCAGCCCTACAGACAGGGCCAATGAAAAACTGTTTTTT
CASSPTDRANEKLFF
>TRBV3-1/TRBV3-2|TRBD1|TRBJ1-1|-
TGTGCCAGCAGGCGACAGGGGGCTGGGGCTGAAGCTTTCTTT
CASRRQGAGAEAFF
>TRBV30|-|TRBJ2-7|-
TGTGCCCAATGGGTTGAGGGCTACGAGCAGTACTTC
CAQWVEGYEQYF
>TRBV14|TRBD1|TRBJ2-7|-
TGTGCCAGCAGCCGGGACAGGAGCTCCTACGAGCAGTACTTC
CASSRDRSSYEQYF
>TRBV7-9|-|TRBJ1-2|-
TGTGCCAGCAGCCTGCCCCGCGGGTCCAACTATGGCTACACCTTC
CASSLPRGSNYGYTF
>TRBV27|TRBD1|TRBJ2-2|-
TGTGCCAGCAGTATCCAGGGGGCTGTGACCGGGGAGCTGTTTTTT
CASSIQGAVTGELFF
>TRBV19|-|TRBJ1-1|-
TGTGCCAGTACCCCCCTCCGGGACACAATACTGAACACTGAAGCTTTCTTT
CASTPLRDTILNTEAFF
>TRBV9|TRBD1|TRBJ1-2|-
TGTGCCAGCAGCGCGGGTGACGACAGGGTTTACTATGGCTACACCTTC
CASSAGDDRVYYGYTF
>TRBV7-9|-|TRBJ2-2|-
TGTGCCAGCAGATTAGGCAGGTCGGACACCGGGGAGCTGTTTTTT
CASRLGRSDTGELFF
>TRBV29-1|TRBD2|TRBJ2-1|-
TGCAGCGTTGAAGAAACGGGAGCGGGAGTGGAGAATGAGCAGTTCTTC
CSVEETGAGVENEQFF
>TRBV7-2|-|TRBJ2-7|-
TGTGCCAGCAGCTTAACTACGGGAAACTACGAGCAGTACTTC
CASSLTTGNYEQYF
>TRBV3-1/TRBV3-2|-|TRBJ2-7|once
TGTGCCAGCAGCCAAGGAATGGTCCTGAGGTCGTACGAGCAGTACTTC
CASSQGMVLRSYEQYF
>TRBV12-3/TRBV12-4|-|TRBJ2-1|-
TGTGCCAGCAGTGATAGGACTGTCAATGAGCAGTTCTTC
CASSDRTVNEQFF
>TRBV9|-|TRBJ2-7|-
TGTGCCAGCAGCCCCCAAACCGAGATGGTCTACGAGCAGTACTTC
CASSPQTEMVYEQYF
>TRBV7-2|TRBD2|TRBJ2-7|-
TGTGCCAGCAGCTTAGTGTCTAGCGGGAGGGTCTACGAGCAGTACTTC
CASSLVSSGRVYEQYF
>TRBV4-1|-|TRBJ2-1|-
TGCGCCAGCAGCCAACTTGGGTTTCGGCTAGCGAGGCACAATGAGCAGTTCTTC
CASSQLGFRLARHNEQFF
>TRBV6-2/TRBV6-3|-|TRBJ1-4|-
TGTGCCAGCAGTTACAACGGGAATGAAAAACTGTTTTTT
CASSYNGNEKLFF
>TRBV6-4|TRBD2|TRBJ2-3|-
TGTGCCAGCAGCTCCAGCGGGGCTACGGTAGATACGCAGTATTTT
CASSSSGATVDTQYF
>TRBV2|TRBD1|TRBJ2-7|-
TGTGCCAGCCAATTCGGGACAGGGGGCATCGAGCAGTACTTC
CASQFGTGGIEQYF
>TRBV27|-|TRBJ1-2|-
TGTGCCAGCAGTCCGGACATGCCATCCTATGGCTACACCTTC
CASSPDMPSYGYTF
>TRBV5-1|-|TRBJ2-7|-
TGCGCCAGCAGCTTGCAGGGGAGCTACGAGCAGTACTTC
CASSLQGSYEQYF
>TRBV23-1|-|TRBJ2-7|-
TGCGCCAGCAGTCAATCCCGCTTAGCTCGGGTTGACGAGCAGTACTTC
CASSQSRLARVDEQYF